The clone carrying this T cell receptor (beta chain) has a count of ten or more. The V segment lost 0 bases and the J segment 1 base; nucleotides outside the gene matches: 5. The germline gives CDR1 DFQATT, CDR2 SNEGSKA (reference sequence). This CDR3 spans 15 amino acids. Using unique molecular identifiers, the investigators prepared the TCRbeta library. A single record per CDR3 protein comes from TCRdb applying MiXCR to the PCR reads. The table has under 6,500 distinct CDR3 sequences, roughly a sixth seen once; the top ten hold roughly four fifths. The sample originates from a study of T-cell reconstitution after alpha-beta-depleted transplantation in children.

V gene TRBV20-1 combines with J gene TRBJ2-7; 8 nucleotides agree with TRBD1. The sequencing used PBMCs, mostly from graft donor cells, collected 180 days after TCRalphabeta/CD19-depleted stem cell transplant. This sequence was found in a patient between 2 and 10 years old who had a stem cell transplant for inherited bone marrow failure, so the T cells may come from the graft donor. The CDR3 coding sequence is TGCAGTGCTAGAGATCCGGGGACAGGATCCTACGAGCAGTACTTC. Residues: CSARDPGTGSYEQYF.